What follows is one TCR beta chain and its context. The sample comes from a study of CXCR3-negative and CXCR3-positive naive CD8 T cells. The germline CDR1 and CDR2 sequences are SGHVS and FNYEAQ. The CDR3 loop spans 14 amino acids. Libraries were UMI-labeled 5' RACE TRB cDNA. TCRdb reprocessed the 5' RACE reads and reports one entry per CDR3 protein, with no DNA. Recorded for this sample: around 90,000 distinct CDR3 sequences. V usage is TRBV7-6 and J usage is TRBJ2-7; checking the TCRdb D call of TRBD1 is not possible without DNA. This receptor was obtained from a human donor in good health. Some clones in this sample may be carry-over from other donors' samples. Material: naive CXCR3- CD8+ T cells from blood. Sample subset: CD45RO-CCR7+CD27+CD95- naive CD8+ T cells lacking CXCR3 (TNR3-). CDR3 protein: CASSPWQGNDEQYF.